This passage covers 2 T cell receptor beta chains from one sample sequenced in a study of cytomegalovirus exposure and HLA in healthy donors. PCR amplification relied on 60 Vbeta primers (plus 13 Jbeta primers). TCRdb's table, derived via immunoSEQ multiplex PCR, lists solely in-frame clones and lacks some. This table holds approximately 170,000 clones. The sample consisted of PBMCs. Every receptor here comes from a woman younger than 35 in good health and CMV-seropositive.

This rearrangement joins TRBV6-5 to TRBJ2-7; 8 bases fit TRBD2. The germline gives CDR1 MNHEY, CDR2 SVGAGI. The CDR3 consists of 14 residues. J was trimmed by 6 bases and V by 5 bases; bases with no gene match: 9. CDR3 protein: CASSLGLVAREQYF. In DNA form, the CDR3 reads TGTGCCAGCAGTCTGGGACTAGTTGCACGCGAGCAGTACTTC.

The chain has TRBV27 and TRBJ2-1; 12 nucleotides line up with TRBD2. V trimming: 6 bases; J trimming: 4 bases; junction bases outside the gene matches: 4. The germline V gene has CDR1 MNHEY and CDR2 SMNVEV (reference sequence). CDR3 length equals 15 residues. Here the CDR3 DNA reads TGTGCCAGCAGCCTAGCGGGAGGGAGTTACAATGAGCAGTTCTTC. Translated: CASSLAGGSYNEQFF.